This TCR beta chain was obtained from a study of T cells in localized non-small cell lung cancer. TCRdb keeps only in-frame clones here, not all; method: immunoSEQ multiplex PCR. This table holds over a thousand clones, over 20% found once. With 0 bases removed from V and 2 bases from J, the gap between germline ends came to 8 bases. Per germline, CDR1 PRHDT and CDR2 FYEKMQ (reference sequence). The CDR3 is made up of 14 amino acids. The specimen was normal lung tissue next to the tumor, collected before any cancer treatment. The source of this sequence is a male donor at least 60 years old with stage III lung adenocarcinoma. The chain employs TRBV13 and TRBJ2-7; either TRBD1 or TRBD2 may fit D (5 bases each). CDR3 sequence reads: CASSLGGGTYEQYF. CDR3 nucleotide sequence: TGTGCCAGCAGCTTAGGTGGGGGAACCTACGAGCAGTACTTC.